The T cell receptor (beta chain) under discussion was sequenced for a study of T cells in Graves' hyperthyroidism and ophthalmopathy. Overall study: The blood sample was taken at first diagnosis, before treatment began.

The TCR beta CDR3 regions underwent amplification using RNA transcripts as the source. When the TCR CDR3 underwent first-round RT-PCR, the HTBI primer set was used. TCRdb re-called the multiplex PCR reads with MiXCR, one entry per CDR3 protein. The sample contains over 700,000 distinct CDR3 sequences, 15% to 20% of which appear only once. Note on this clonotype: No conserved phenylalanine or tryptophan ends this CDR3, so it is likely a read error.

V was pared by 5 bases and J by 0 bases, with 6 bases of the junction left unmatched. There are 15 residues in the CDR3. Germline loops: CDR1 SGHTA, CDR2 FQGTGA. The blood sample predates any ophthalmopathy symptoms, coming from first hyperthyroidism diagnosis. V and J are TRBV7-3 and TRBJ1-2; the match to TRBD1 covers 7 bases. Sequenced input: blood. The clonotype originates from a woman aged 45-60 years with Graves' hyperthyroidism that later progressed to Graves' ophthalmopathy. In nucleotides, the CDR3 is TGTGCCAGCAGCCCCCAGACAGGGACTAACTATGGCTACACCCTC. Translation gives CASSPQTGTNYGYTL.